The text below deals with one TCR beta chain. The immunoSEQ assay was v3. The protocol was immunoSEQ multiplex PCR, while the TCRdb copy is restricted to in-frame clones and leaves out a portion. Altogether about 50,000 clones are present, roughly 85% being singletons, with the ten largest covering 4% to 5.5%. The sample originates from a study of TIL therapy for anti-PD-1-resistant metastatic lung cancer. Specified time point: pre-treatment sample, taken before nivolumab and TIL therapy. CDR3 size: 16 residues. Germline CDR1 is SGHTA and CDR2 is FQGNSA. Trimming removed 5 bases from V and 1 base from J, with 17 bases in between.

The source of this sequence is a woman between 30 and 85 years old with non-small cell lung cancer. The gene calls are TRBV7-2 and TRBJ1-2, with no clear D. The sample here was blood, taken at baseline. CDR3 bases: TGTGCCAGCAGCCAGACGCCGGGCGGGGTTAACTATGGCTACACCTTC. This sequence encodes CASSQTPGGVNYGYTF.